These T cell receptor beta chains were read from a single sample in a study of blood T cell repertoires in COVID-19. Some clones are missing from TCRdb's copy, which holds only in-frame ones; the method was immunoSEQ multiplex PCR. There are about 250,000 clones in the sample; around 89% occur only once, and about 0.8% lies in the top ten. The sample consisted of peripheral blood. These receptors were taken from a man aged 30-40 years with acute or convalescent COVID-19. CDR3s include the opening cysteine and the closing phenylalanine or tryptophan. A D gene is named only where the DNA matches it firmly. The listing skips clone size in some rows; elsewhere it reads once, few, many or a size class.

TRBJ2-3 TRBV11-2 TRBD1 NA TGTGCCAGCAGCCAGGGGGCTTATACGCAGTATTTT CASSQGAYTQYF
TRBJ2-2 TRBV5-5 TRBD1 once TGTGCCAGCAGCTTCCCACTTACAGGGGGCTTACCGAACACCGGGGAGCTGTTTTTT CASSFPLTGGLPNTGELFF
TRBJ1-2 TRBV28 NA few TGTGCCAGCAGTCAAATCCCAGGGAGGAACTATGGCTACACCTTC CASSQIPGRNYGYTF
TRBJ2-1 TRBV19 TRBD2 NA TGTGCCAGTAGGAAGGAAAAGTCGGGACTAGGTCTCGATGAGCAGTTCTTC CASRKEKSGLGLDEQFF
TRBJ2-7 TRBV7-8 NA NA TGTGCCAGCAGCTTATACGGCTCCTACGAGCAGTACTTC CASSLYGSYEQYF
TRBJ2-3 TRBV5-5 NA NA TGTGCCAGCAGCTTGCAAATAGCGAGCTACACAGATACGCAGTATTTT CASSLQIASYTDTQYF
TRBJ1-1 TRBV28 TRBD1 once TGTGCCAGCAGTTTATACACAGGGGGCTCGGCTTTCTTT CASSLYTGGSAFF
TRBJ2-1 TRBV5-1 NA few TGCGCCAGCAGTCCGGACATAACCTACAATGAGCAGTTCTTC CASSPDITYNEQFF
TRBJ2-1 TRBV30 NA NA TGTGCCTGGGGGGTCCAGGTCAATGAGCAGTTCTTC CAWGVQVNEQFF
TRBJ2-1 TRBV5-4 NA NA TGTGCCAGCAGCTCTTACAATGAGCAGTTCTTC CASSSYNEQFF
TRBJ1-1 TRBV10-3 TRBD1 NA TGTGCCATCAGGGGATCAGGGGGCAACACTGAAGCTTTCTTT CAIRGSGGNTEAFF
TRBJ2-2 TRBV6-6 NA NA TGTGCCAGCAGTCCAGTGGCCAGAGGGGAGCTGTTTTTT CASSPVARGELFF